Included here is one T cell receptor (beta chain) sequence, with context. Donors of Cohort 3 who recovered were those that had two negative PCRs, clearance, or symptom resolution. TCRdb keeps only in-frame clones here, not all; method: immunoSEQ multiplex PCR. The top ten clones hold 3.4% of a sample with 230,000 or so clones, approximately 84% of them seen once. After removal of 8 bases from V and 4 bases from J, the junction contained 7 bases not matched to a gene. The CDR3 consists of 15 residues. CDR1 is MNHEY, CDR2 SVGAGI, per germline. The data were taken from a study of blood T cell repertoires in COVID-19.

The sample consisted of PBMCs or T cells enriched from blood (not recorded which). This clonotype originated in a man in his fifties who had recovered from COVID-19. The V call is TRBV6-5, the J call TRBJ2-7, with 14 bases fitting TRBD2. CDR3 residues: CASSGLAGVRYEQYF. The CDR3 DNA sequence: TGTGCCAGCTCGGGACTAGCGGGAGTGAGATACGAGCAGTACTTC.